Each of the 27 T cell receptor beta chains below was sequenced from the same sample in a study of blood T cell repertoires in COVID-19. The protocol was immunoSEQ multiplex PCR, while the TCRdb copy is restricted to in-frame clones and leaves out a portion. The sample yields 250,000 to 300,000 clones, 82% seen once. The sequencing sample was made of PBMCs or T cells enriched from blood (not recorded which). These receptors were obtained from a man aged 35-49 years who had been exposed to COVID-19.

This clone was seen a few times. The rearrangement joins TRBV6-1 to TRBJ1-1; D is ambiguous. CDR3 size: 14 residues. CDR1 is MNHNS and CDR2 is SASEGT in the germline V gene. V dropped 3 bases and J dropped 2 bases, with 10 bases sitting between them. The CDR3 sequence is CASSDGRANTEAFF. The DNA for the CDR3 is TGTGCCAGCAGTGATGGGAGGGCTAACACTGAAGCTTTCTTT.

The chain uses TRBV7-2 and TRBJ1-5, with 7 positions matching TRBD1. CDR3 length equals 14 residues. CDR1 is SGHTA, CDR2 FQGNSA, per germline. J was trimmed by 7 bases and V by 5 bases; bases with no gene match: 8. The CDR3 nucleotides are TGTGCCAGCAGCCTTACAGGGGACGGGCAGCCCCAGCATTTT. This translates into CASSLTGDGQPQHF.

The gene calls are TRBV7-8 and TRBJ1-5; 7 bases match TRBD1. The J segment lost 2 bases and the V segment lost 0 bases, leaving 4 bases of the junction unmatched. Germline lookup yields CDR1 SGHVS and CDR2 FQNEAQ. The CDR3 consists of 16 residues. In DNA, the CDR3 is TGTGCCAGCAGCTTAGCTCCAGACAGGGGCAATCAGCCCCAGCATTTT. Its protein is CASSLAPDRGNQPQHF.

The V gene is TRBV12-3 or TRBV12-4, the J gene TRBJ1-1, with D perhaps matching TRBD1 (5 bases). The CDR3 spans 11 residues. Trimming left V 6 bases short and J 11 bases short, with 13 bases between. The CDR3 protein is CASSPAGGAFF. The CDR3 DNA follows: TGTGCCAGCAGCCCTGCCGGGGGTGCTTTCTTT.

V usage is TRBV21-1 and J usage is TRBJ1-1; the table's D call, TRBD1, has no DNA check behind it. TRBV21-1 is a pseudogene. This CDR3 is 14 amino acids long. The CDR3 region is CASSPGQANTEAFF. The CDR3 DNA sequence: TGTGCCAGCAGCCCTGGACAGGCGAACACTGAAGCTTTCTTT.

The chain is built from TRBV2 and TRBJ2-7; 7 nucleotides line up with TRBD1. The V segment lost 7 bases and the J segment 4 bases; nucleotides outside the gene matches: 13. There are 15 residues in the CDR3. Germline CDR1 reads SNHLY; CDR2 reads FYNNEI. CDR3 in DNA: TGTGCCAGCAAGCAAGGGGGCGCCGTGGTTTACGAGCAGTACTTC. Translated: CASKQGGAVVYEQYF. Based on the CDR3 plus reference TRBV2 and TRBJ2-7, the full variable domain is EPEVTQTPSHQVTQMGQEVILRCVPISNHLYFYWYRQILGQKVEFLVSFYNNEISEKSEIFDDQFSVERPDGSNFTLKIRSTKLEDSAMYFCASKQGGAVVYEQYFGPGTRLTVT.

DNA for the CDR3: TGTGCCAGCAGCCCAGGGTTTCTCCTGGGAGGAAATTCACCCCTCCACTTT. Translation: CASSPGFLLGGNSPLHF. J is TRBJ1-6 and V is TRBV5-4, with TRBD1 as a possible D gene (5 bases). The CDR3 totals 17 residues. Trimming removed 4 bases from V and 7 bases from J, with 21 bases in between. Germline lookup yields CDR1 SGHNT and CDR2 YYREEE (reference sequence). Using reference TRBV5-4 and TRBJ1-6 for the parts outside the CDR3, the full variable domain is ETGVTQSPTHLIKTRGQQVTLRCSSQSGHNTVSWYQQALGQGPQFIFQYYREEENGRGNFPPRFSGLQFPNYSSELNVNALELDDSALYLCASSPGFLLGGNSPLHFGNGTRLTVT.

A word on this clone: The same CDR3 arises from other DNA sequences in this sample as well. The chain couples TRBV27 to TRBJ1-5; 8 bases are shared with TRBD1. V shed 4 bases, J shed 6 bases, and the junction held 5 bases outside the gene matches. Germline-derived CDR1 and CDR2 are MNHEY and SMNVEV (reference sequence). The CDR3 has 14 amino acids. The CDR3 reads CASSSGTGGQPQHF. The CDR3 nucleotides read TGTGCCAGCAGTTCCGGGACAGGAGGTCAGCCCCAGCATTTT.

The CDR3, as DNA: TGTGCCAGTAAGGGGGGGAACTATAATTCACCCCTCCACTTT. It translates to CASKGGNYNSPLHF. This chain connects TRBV19 to TRBJ1-6, with a possible D match to TRBD1 (6 bases). With 7 bases removed from V and 3 bases from J, the gap between germline ends came to 10 bases. Germline assignment: CDR1 LNHDA and CDR2 SQIVND (reference sequence). The length of the CDR3 is 14 residues.

The J gene is TRBJ1-2, the V gene TRBV27, with 7 positions matching TRBD1. Germline CDR1 reads MNHEY; CDR2 reads SMNVEV (reference sequence). With 2 bases clipped from V and 3 bases from J, the junction kept 3 bases outside the gene matches. The CDR3 extends over 14 amino acids. CDR3 sequence (DNA): TGTGCCAGCAGTTTAACCAGGGGGGACTATGGCTACACCTTC. Its protein product is CASSLTRGDYGYTF.

The chain couples TRBV5-4 to TRBJ2-6; D uncertain. V lost 2 bases, J lost 0 bases, and 9 bases lay in between. The CDR3 is 16 amino acids. Germline V gives CDR1 SGHNT, CDR2 YYREEE (reference sequence). DNA for the CDR3: TGTGCCAGCAGCTTCCAGGCCCCCTCTGGGGCCAACGTCCTGACTTTC. Its translation: CASSFQAPSGANVLTF.

The chain combines TRBV19 with TRBJ2-2; D perhaps matches TRBD1 (7 bases). Germline lookup yields CDR1 LNHDA and CDR2 SQIVND (reference sequence). The V and J ends lost 3 bases and 7 bases respectively, with 21 bases between them. The CDR3 totals 17 residues. The CDR3: CASSMGQGGLKLGELFF. For the CDR3, the DNA is TGTGCCAGTAGTATGGGTCAGGGGGGCCTTAAACTCGGGGAGCTGTTTTTT.

The genes are TRBV13 and TRBJ2-2; TRBD2 agrees at 10 bases. V trimming: 0 bases; J trimming: 6 bases; junction bases outside the gene matches: 1. This CDR3 comprises 15 residues. CDR1 is PRHDT, CDR2 FYEKMQ, per germline (reference sequence). CDR3 amino acids: CASSLGAGGAGELFF. The CDR3 nucleotides read TGTGCCAGCAGCTTAGGAGCGGGAGGGGCCGGGGAGCTGTTTTTT.

The rearrangement joins TRBV10-1 to TRBJ2-1, with a weak D call TRBD1 (5 bases). V shed 8 bases and J shed 5 bases, with 19 bases lying between them. Germline CDR1 and CDR2: WNHNN and SYGVQD (reference sequence). This CDR3 comprises 15 residues. For the CDR3, the DNA is TGCGCCAGCTCCCCCGGAGTGCTAGGGGACAATGAGCAGTTCTTC. Its protein is CASSPGVLGDNEQFF.

The chain employs TRBV27 and TRBJ2-5; the D gene is possibly TRBD2 (6 bases). The length of the CDR3 is 15 residues. Germline CDR1 is MNHEY and CDR2 is SMNVEV (reference sequence). Trimming left V 2 bases short and J 2 bases short, with 12 bases between. The CDR3 loop is CASSLVLAAQETQYF. DNA for the CDR3: TGTGCCAGCAGTTTAGTACTAGCAGCTCAAGAGACCCAGTACTTC.

In this sample, this clone turned up many times. V gene TRBV3-1 (or the pseudogene TRBV3-2) combines with J gene TRBJ1-1; the D is unclear. V lost 1 base and J lost 0, with 6 bases in between. In germline, CDR1 is LGHDT, CDR2 YNNKEL (reference sequence). The CDR3 has 14 residues. The CDR3 region is CASSQGHMNTEAFF. CDR3 coding DNA: TGTGCCAGCAGCCAAGGACACATGAACACTGAAGCTTTCTTT.

The chain employs TRBV19 and TRBJ1-4; D remains unclear. V was cut by 10 bases and J by 4 bases, with 13 bases left in between. Looked up from germline, CDR1 is LNHDA and CDR2 is SQIVND (reference sequence). This CDR3 region has 13 residues. CDR3 sequence reads: CATSPGNNEKLFF. In DNA form, the CDR3 reads TGTGCCACCTCCCCGGGAAATAATGAAAAACTGTTTTTT.

This clone has only one observation. J is TRBJ1-2 and V is TRBV9, with TRBD1 matching over 7 bases. Unmatched junction bases numbered 7, after V lost 3 bases and J lost 2 bases. There are 15 residues in the CDR3. In germline, CDR1 is SGDLS, CDR2 YYNGEE. CDR3 residues: CASSARTGLNYGYTF. CDR3 bases: TGTGCCAGCAGCGCCCGGACAGGCCTCAACTATGGCTACACCTTC. The whole variable domain, remainder taken from reference TRBV9 and TRBJ1-2, is DSGVTQTPKHLITATGQRVTLRCSPRSGDLSVYWYQQSLDQGLQFLIQYYNGEERAKGNILERFSAQQFPDLHSELNLSSLELGDSALYFCASSARTGLNYGYTFGSGTRLTVV.

The genes are TRBV30 and TRBJ2-4; no firm D call. The germline V gene encodes CDR1 GTSNPN and CDR2 SVGIG (reference sequence). The length of the CDR3 is 13 residues. Trimming left V 3 bases short and J 0 bases short, with 6 bases between. CDR3 bases: TGTGCCTGGAGGGGCCTAGCCAAAAACATTCAGTACTTC. As protein: CAWRGLAKNIQYF.

The chain has TRBV5-6 and TRBJ2-1, with 11 bases lining up with TRBD2. V lost 4 bases and J lost 7; bases outside the gene matches: 10. This CDR3 has 16 residues. Germline CDR1 is SGHDT and CDR2 is YYEEEE. CDR3 coding DNA: TGTGCCAGCAGCCGGGCGGCTAGCGGGAGGCGGAATGAGCAGTTCTTC. As protein: CASSRAASGRRNEQFF. Full variable domain (rest looked up from reference TRBV5-6 and TRBJ2-1): DAGVTQSPTHLIKTRGQQVTLRCSPKSGHDTVSWYQQALGQGPQFIFQYYEEEERQRGNFPDRFSGHQFPNYSSELNVNALLLGDSALYLCASSRAASGRRNEQFFGPGTRLTVL.

The chain uses TRBV29-1 and TRBJ2-7; tentative D call: TRBD2 (6 bases). The CDR3 has 12 amino acids. V was shortened by 5 bases and J by 3 bases, with 11 bases between the two germline ends. Germline V lookup: CDR1 SQVTM, CDR2 ANQGSEA. The DNA of the CDR3 is TGCAGCGTTTACGGGGGAGGCTACGAGCAGTACTTC. Amino acids: CSVYGGGYEQYF.

The genes are TRBV6-6 and TRBJ1-2, with a weak D call TRBD1 (6 bases). Trimming removed 2 bases at V and 8 bases at J, with 21 bases between. This CDR3 has 16 amino acids. Germline V gene lookup returns CDR1 MNHNY and CDR2 SVGAGI (reference sequence). The CDR3 nucleotides read TGTGCCAGCAGTTACGCCGTTTACAGGGATAACGGAGGCTACACCTTC. The encoded protein is CASSYAVYRDNGGYTF.

The V call is TRBV27, the J call TRBJ2-1; the D gene is possibly TRBD1 (6 bases). The length of the CDR3 is 14 residues. The ends were cut back, 5 bases at V and 7 bases at J, with 15 bases in the middle. Germline V gene lookup returns CDR1 MNHEY and CDR2 SMNVEV (reference sequence). The CDR3 coding sequence is TGTGCCAGCAGTCCACAGGGCTGGGTGAATGAGCAGTTCTTC. This sequence encodes CASSPQGWVNEQFF.

This clone was observed once. The V call is TRBV20-1, the J call TRBJ1-2; D is unclear. This CDR3 comprises 11 residues. The V gene's germline CDR1 is DFQATT and CDR2 SNEGSKA (reference sequence). V was cut by 8 bases and J by 1 base, with 8 bases left in between. The CDR3, as DNA: TGCAGTATAGCGAGTAACTATGGCTACACCTTC. Translated, it gives CSIASNYGYTF.

The V gene is TRBV6-8, the J gene TRBJ1-1, with D uncertain. CDR1 is MNHGY, CDR2 SAAAGT, per germline. The CDR3 spans 19 residues. V was pared by 0 bases and J by 4 bases, with 24 bases between. In nucleotides, the CDR3 is TGTGCCAGCAGTTACTCGAGATTGTTCTATGGTGGTCGAGGCACTGAAGCTTTCTTT. It translates to CASSYSRLFYGGRGTEAFF.

This chain joins TRBV2 and TRBJ1-1; D possibly corresponds to TRBD1 (5 bases). The ends were cut back, 7 bases at V and 11 bases at J, with 23 bases in the middle. This CDR3 has 14 amino acids. In germline, CDR1 is SNHLY, CDR2 FYNNEI. CDR3 nucleotide sequence: TGTGCCAGCATCGGGAGACAGCCGAGGATTGATGCTTTCTTT. Translation gives CASIGRQPRIDAFF.

The chain uses TRBV5-1 and TRBJ2-7; 8 positions match TRBD1. The junction had 10 bases not matched to a gene; V was cut back by 3 bases and J by 2 bases. Germline V gene data show CDR1 as SGHRS and CDR2 as YFSETQ. The CDR3 spans 16 residues. The CDR3 bases are TGCGCCAGCAGCTCCCGACAGGGGTCAGGAACCTACGAGCAGTACTTC. This translates into CASSSRQGSGTYEQYF.